Below, one TCR beta chain is given with its context. Its antigen is not yet known. No base-level quality is on record; no much larger clone is a single base apart. These data belong to a study of blood T cell repertoires in COVID-19 (dated by TCRdb to 2020 to 2021). Regarding the research as a whole: Samples covering the acute and convalescent phases of COVID-19 were provided by collaborators in the United States, Italy and Spain. Where HLA class I and class II types were available, the types were taken from metadata supplied by the sample provider, not from assay-based typing. The repertoires were released in a freely available public database intended as a resource for research on the immune response to SARS-CoV-2. The samples were drawn from the first 160 participants of the ongoing ImmuneRACE study and from 1,254 subjects provided by 6 global collaborators. Nearly every sample came with metadata listing a de-identified subject ID, COVID-19 status, age in years and sex. The prospective study material was composed of cDNA or gDNA derived from T cells, B-cell-depleted T cells, or PBMCs. Subjects who had been exposed to COVID-19, were actively infected with it, or had recovered from it provided the deeply sampled blood TCRbeta repertoires that made up the dataset. Points the paper makes about the study in general: Clinical and demographic metadata were provided uncurated, with the amount varying by source and participant.

The germline V gene encodes CDR1 SGHTA and CDR2 FQGNSA. The trim is 1 base for V and 0 bases for J, with a gap of 10 bases between the germline ends. There are 15 amino acids in the CDR3, from cysteine to phenylalanine inclusive. The kept DNA is CDR3 alone, 45 bases in frame from the first base. Whole blood was collected in K2EDTA tubes by collaborating institutions according to the institutions' own protocols. For TCRbeta analysis, collaborators shipped samples as frozen whole blood, isolated PBMCs, or DNA extracted from either of those sample types. TCRbeta CDR3 regions were amplified from genomic DNA using the immunoSEQ Assay, a bias-controlled multiplex PCR. Concerning the study's data processing: Nucleated cell counts per sample were estimated from amplification of reference gene primers within the assay. To quantify the absolute abundance of each unique TCRbeta CDR3 rearrangement, sequence reads were collapsed and filtered. For each sample, productive Simpson clonality was calculated as the square root of Simpson's diversity index over productive rearrangements. Drawn from immuneACCESS, this table holds only the in-frame rearrangements with V and J called that TCRdb kept. Clones are partly lost; checked studies trace under half to an unresolved V gene and leave the rest unexplained. V and J calls and clone size come straight from that table; D and trimming were deduced from the DNA. This sample has around 100,000 clones in its table, and approximately 79% of those were observed once. The ten top clones hold 20% to 25% of the sample.

The chain couples TRBV7-2 to TRBJ2-7; no D segment can be confidently identified. The sequenced material came from peripheral blood. The origin of this receptor is a man in his sixties or seventies with active or convalescent COVID-19. In nucleotide form, the sequence is TGTGCCAGCAGCTTAGGACTCCAGAGCTCCTACGAGCAGTACTTC. This sequence encodes CASSLGLQSSYEQYF.